This entry concerns a single T cell receptor beta chain. The target antigen is unknown. The data derive from a study of blood T cell dynamics during melanoma immunotherapy. About the research overall: Metastatic melanoma patients received first-line pembrolizumab or nivolumab plus ipilimumab.

Notes on the study in general: Among sorted CD8+ subsets, immune-effector cells had the highest clonality and cell-free DNA similarity.

As to time point: week 3, after first cycle of checkpoint inhibitor. Immune-effector memory T cells were defined as CD3+ CD4- CD8+ CD45RA- CD45RO-high CD27- CCR7-. No patient had earlier systemic cancer treatment, concurrent immunosuppressants, or another active cancer. Germline CDR1 is MNHNS and CDR2 is SASEGT. This CDR3 is 13 amino acids long. Trimming took off 3 bases at V and 4 bases at J, with 9 bases between the two ends. Only in-frame clones appear in the TCRdb table, and some are missing; sequencing was by immunoSEQ multiplex PCR. The data show roughly 960 clones, less than 80% seen once. This receptor was identified in a human donor with melanoma. Sequencing used CD8+ T cells from blood, obtained from a patient treated with checkpoint blockade. This sequence joins TRBV6-1 and TRBJ1-2; D remains unclear. The CDR3 protein is CASSEGSLYGYTF. Here the CDR3 DNA reads TGTGCCAGCAGTGAGGGGTCCCTCTATGGCTACACCTTC.